The sequence of this T cell receptor beta chain was determined in a study of T-cell memory formation after mild COVID-19. Background on the study: TCR clusters largely stayed donor specific. Whole-study results and caveats: A balance of CD4 and CD8 characterized clones contracting day 15 to 85, whereas later expanders leaned CD4+.

The CDR3 has 16 residues. V shed 3 bases and J shed 1 base, with 15 bases lying between them. Of note for this clonotype: What it binds is not known.

Each CDR3 protein is one row after TCRdb ran MiXCR on the 5' RACE reads. Among 400,000 or so distinct CDR3 sequences, roughly 21% were seen once, and the ten largest hold about an eighth. The V gene is TRBV12-3 or TRBV12-4, the J gene TRBJ1-1, with D possibly matching TRBD1 (6 bases). The TCR was taken from an adult woman who had mild COVID-19 (a few samples of this study predate the infection). Cell type and time point are not known. Sequencing input: PBMCs or a T cell subset sorted from them (not recorded which). This chain's CDR3 is CASSLGPGEWNTEAFF. CDR3 sequence (DNA): TGTGCCAGCAGTTTGGGCCCAGGGGAATGGAACACTGAAGCTTTCTTT.